A single sample is the source of the 9 T cell receptor beta chains below, sequenced in a study of T cell responses to AZD1222 COVID-19 vaccine (dated by TCRdb to the early 2020s). Receptor libraries were prepared by the immunoSEQ multiplex PCR assay. TCRdb took over this immuneACCESS table, retaining in-frame rearrangements with V and J assigned. Such tables are incomplete; in checked studies, under half of the missing clones stem from an unresolved V gene, and the remainder is unexplained. The sample profile shows 250,000 or so clones; over 90% of them were found once. The biggest ten clones account for less than 0.6% of the sample. Explained via the paper, the time point label denotes: baseline before first vaccination. This specimen was peripheral blood, taken on day 0 of AZD1222 vaccination. The receptors come from an adult in good health.

This clone was detected only a few times. The chain couples TRBV9 to TRBJ2-2; TRBD1 matches at 10 bases. Germline V gives CDR1 SGDLS, CDR2 YYNGEE. The junction had 5 bases not matched to a gene; V was cut back by 4 bases and J by 5 bases. This CDR3 is 15 amino acids long. The CDR3 DNA sequence: TGTGCCAGCAGCATCCGGACAGGGGGTACCGGGGAGCTGTTTTTT. Protein sequence: CASSIRTGGTGELFF.

The rearrangement uses TRBV28 and TRBJ2-7, with 7 bases fitting TRBD1. Germline V lookup: CDR1 MDHEN, CDR2 SYDVKM. The junction had 9 bases not matched to a gene; V was cut back by 5 bases and J by 2 bases. The CDR3 has 15 residues. This chain's CDR3 is CASSPLGGLAYEQYF. The CDR3 DNA reads TGTGCCAGCAGTCCCCTAGGGGGCCTTGCCTACGAGCAGTACTTC.

The chain recombines TRBV11-2 with TRBJ2-7; TRBD1 or TRBD2 may be the D gene (5 bases each). Between the trimmed V and J ends, which lost 5 bases and 5 bases, there was a span of 16 bases. The CDR3 length is 14 residues. Germline V lookup: CDR1 SGHAT, CDR2 FQNNGV. The CDR3 reads CASSPGGHSNEQYF. CDR3 sequence (DNA): TGTGCCAGCAGCCCCGGAGGACACTCAAACGAGCAGTACTTC.

The V call is TRBV5-4, the J call TRBJ1-2; 7 nucleotides align to TRBD1. In germline, CDR1 is SGHNT, CDR2 YYREEE (reference sequence). The CDR3 runs to 13 residues. V was pared by 6 bases and J by 10 bases, with 12 bases of the junction left unmatched. In DNA form, the CDR3 reads TGTGCCAGCACCCGACGACAGGGTAAGGACTACACCTTC. Residues: CASTRRQGKDYTF.

The genes are TRBV7-9 and TRBJ2-1; maybe TRBD1 (6 bases). The CDR3 runs to 14 residues. Trimming left V 6 bases short and J 4 bases short, with 13 bases between. Germline V gene lookup returns CDR1 SEHNR and CDR2 FQNEAQ (reference sequence). The CDR3 coding sequence is TGTGCCAGCAGTTTCCGGGACACTTACAATGAGCAGTTCTTC. This sequence encodes CASSFRDTYNEQFF.

This sequence joins TRBV27 and TRBJ1-4; the D gene is possibly TRBD1 (6 bases). Trimming pared 7 bases from V and 1 base from J, leaving 13 bases between. The CDR3 is 15 amino acids. Germline CDR1 reads MNHEY; CDR2 reads SMNVEV (reference sequence). CDR3 residues: CASKTGRGTNEKLFF. Written as DNA, the CDR3 is TGTGCCAGCAAAACAGGGAGGGGAACTAATGAAAAACTGTTTTTT.

This clone was seen just once. The chain combines TRBV29-1 with TRBJ1-2; D perhaps matches TRBD1 (5 bases). The V end lost 5 bases, the J end lost 10 bases, and 20 bases lay between the germline ends. There are 13 residues in the CDR3. Germline lookup yields CDR1 SQVTM and CDR2 ANQGSEA. The CDR3 loop reads CSVWDGTYKLYTF. DNA for the CDR3: TGCAGCGTTTGGGACGGGACCTACAAGCTCTACACCTTC.

The rearrangement joins TRBV27 to TRBJ2-1, with 9 nucleotides matching TRBD1. CDR3 length: 15 residues. In germline, CDR1 is MNHEY, CDR2 SMNVEV (reference sequence). The ends lost 6 bases at V and 4 bases at J; junction bases unmatched: 7. The CDR3 spells CASRSDRGFYNEQFF. CDR3 DNA: TGTGCCAGCAGATCGGACAGGGGCTTTTACAATGAGCAGTTCTTC.

V is TRBV3-1 (or the pseudogene TRBV3-2) and J is TRBJ1-5; TRBD1 is a possible D gene (6 bases). The CDR3 is 14 residues long. Germline values: CDR1 LGHDT, CDR2 YNNKEL (reference sequence). V was clipped by 3 bases and J by 6 bases, with 12 bases between them. CDR3 in DNA: TGTGCCAGCAGCCAGATGCAGGGGAGTCAGCCCCAGCATTTT. Translation: CASSQMQGSQPQHF.